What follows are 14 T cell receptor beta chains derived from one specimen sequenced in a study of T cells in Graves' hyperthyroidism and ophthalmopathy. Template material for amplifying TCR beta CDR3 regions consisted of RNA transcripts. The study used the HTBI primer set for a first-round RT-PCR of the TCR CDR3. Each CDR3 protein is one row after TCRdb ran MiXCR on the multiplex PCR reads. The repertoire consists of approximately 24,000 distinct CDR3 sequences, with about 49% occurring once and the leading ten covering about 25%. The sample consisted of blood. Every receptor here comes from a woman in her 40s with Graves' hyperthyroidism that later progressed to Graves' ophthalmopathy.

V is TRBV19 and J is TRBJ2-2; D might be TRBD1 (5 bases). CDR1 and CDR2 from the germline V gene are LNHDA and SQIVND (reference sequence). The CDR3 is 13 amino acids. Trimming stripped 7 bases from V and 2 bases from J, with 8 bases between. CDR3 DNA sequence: TGTGCCAGTACCAGGACAAACACCGGGGAGCTGTTTTTT. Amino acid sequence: CASTRTNTGELFF. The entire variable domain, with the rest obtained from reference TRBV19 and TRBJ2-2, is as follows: DGGITQSPKYLFRKEGQNVTLSCEQNLNHDAMYWYRQDPGQGLRLIYYSQIVNDFQKGDIAEGYSVSREKKESFPLTVTSAQKNPTAFYLCASTRTNTGELFFGEGSRLTVL.

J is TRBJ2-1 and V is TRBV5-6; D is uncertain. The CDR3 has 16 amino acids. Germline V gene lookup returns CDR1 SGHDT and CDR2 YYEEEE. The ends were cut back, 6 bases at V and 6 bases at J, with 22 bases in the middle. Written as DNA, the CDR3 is TGTGCCAGCAACAACGCCGTTGACTCTGCCTGCAATGAGCAGTTCTTC. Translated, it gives CASNNAVDSACNEQFF.

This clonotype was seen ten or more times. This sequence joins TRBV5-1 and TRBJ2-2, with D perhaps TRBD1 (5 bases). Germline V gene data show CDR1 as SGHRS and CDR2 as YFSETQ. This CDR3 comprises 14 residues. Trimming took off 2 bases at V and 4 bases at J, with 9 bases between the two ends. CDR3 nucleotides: TGCGCCAGCAGCTTCCTGCAGGGCACCGGGGAGCTGTTTTTT. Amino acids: CASSFLQGTGELFF.

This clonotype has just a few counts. CDR3 DNA: TGTGCCAGCAGCCCTTTGGGGGATTTGGACACCGGGGAGCTGTTTTTT. Its protein product is CASSPLGDLDTGELFF. The chain carries TRBV7-9 and TRBJ2-2; D tentatively fits TRBD1 or TRBD2 (5 bases each). The CDR3 is 16 residues long. In germline, CDR1 is SEHNR, CDR2 FQNEAQ (reference sequence). V lost 5 bases to trimming and J lost 3 bases, with 16 bases between them.

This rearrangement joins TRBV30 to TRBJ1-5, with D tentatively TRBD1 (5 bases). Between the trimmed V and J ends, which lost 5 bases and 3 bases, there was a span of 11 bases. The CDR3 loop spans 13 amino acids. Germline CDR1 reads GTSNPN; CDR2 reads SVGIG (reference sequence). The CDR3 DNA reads TGTGCCTGGGCCCAGGGTTACAATCAGCCCCAGCATTTT. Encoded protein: CAWAQGYNQPQHF. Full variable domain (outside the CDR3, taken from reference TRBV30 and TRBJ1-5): SQTIHQWPATLVQPVGSPLSLECTVEGTSNPNLYWYRQAAGRGLQLLFYSVGIGQISSEVPQNLSASRPQDRQFILSSKKLLLSDSGFYLCAWAQGYNQPQHFGDGTRLSIL.

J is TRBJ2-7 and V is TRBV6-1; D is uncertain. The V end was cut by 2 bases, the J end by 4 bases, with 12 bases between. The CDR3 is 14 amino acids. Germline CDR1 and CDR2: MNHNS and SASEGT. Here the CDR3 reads CASSEQIERYEQYF. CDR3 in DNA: TGTGCCAGCAGTGAACAAATAGAGAGGTACGAGCAGTACTTC.

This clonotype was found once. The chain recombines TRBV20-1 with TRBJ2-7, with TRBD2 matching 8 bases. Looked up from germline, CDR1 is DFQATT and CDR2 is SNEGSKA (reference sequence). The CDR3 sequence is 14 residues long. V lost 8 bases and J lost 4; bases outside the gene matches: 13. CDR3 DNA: TGCAGTTTACCTTTAGCGGGGCTGGGTTACGAGCAGTACTTC. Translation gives CSLPLAGLGYEQYF.

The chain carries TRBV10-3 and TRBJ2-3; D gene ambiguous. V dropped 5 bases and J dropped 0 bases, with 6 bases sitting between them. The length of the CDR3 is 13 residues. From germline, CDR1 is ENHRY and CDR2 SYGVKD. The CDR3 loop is CAISKQSTDTQYF. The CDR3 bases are TGTGCCATCAGTAAGCAGAGCACAGATACGCAGTATTTT.

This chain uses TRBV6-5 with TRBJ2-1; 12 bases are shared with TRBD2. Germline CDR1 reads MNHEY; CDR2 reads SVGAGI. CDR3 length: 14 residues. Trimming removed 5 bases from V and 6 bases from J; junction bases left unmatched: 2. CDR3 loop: CASSKTSGGNEQFF. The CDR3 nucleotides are TGTGCCAGCAGTAAGACTAGCGGGGGCAATGAGCAGTTCTTC.

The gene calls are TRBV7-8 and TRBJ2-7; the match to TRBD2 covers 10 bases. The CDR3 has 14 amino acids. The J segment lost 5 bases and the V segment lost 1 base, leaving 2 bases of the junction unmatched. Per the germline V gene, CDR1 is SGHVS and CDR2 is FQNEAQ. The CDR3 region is CASSLELAGDEQYF. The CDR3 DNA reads TGTGCCAGCAGCTTAGAGCTAGCGGGAGACGAGCAGTACTTC.

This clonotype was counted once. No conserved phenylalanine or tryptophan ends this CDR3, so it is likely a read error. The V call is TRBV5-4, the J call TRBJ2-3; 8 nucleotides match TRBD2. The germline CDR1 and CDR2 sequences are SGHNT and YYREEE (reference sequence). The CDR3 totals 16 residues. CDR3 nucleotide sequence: TGTGCCAGCGGCTTGTTAAGCGGGAGTAACGCAGATACGCAGTATTCT. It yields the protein CASGLLSGSNADTQYS.

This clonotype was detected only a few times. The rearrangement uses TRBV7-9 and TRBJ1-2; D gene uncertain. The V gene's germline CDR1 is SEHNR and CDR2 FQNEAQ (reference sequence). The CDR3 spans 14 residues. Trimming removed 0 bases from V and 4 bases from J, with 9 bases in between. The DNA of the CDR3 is TGTGCCAGCAGCTTAGCAGAGGGCAGCTATGGCTACACCTTC. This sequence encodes CASSLAEGSYGYTF.

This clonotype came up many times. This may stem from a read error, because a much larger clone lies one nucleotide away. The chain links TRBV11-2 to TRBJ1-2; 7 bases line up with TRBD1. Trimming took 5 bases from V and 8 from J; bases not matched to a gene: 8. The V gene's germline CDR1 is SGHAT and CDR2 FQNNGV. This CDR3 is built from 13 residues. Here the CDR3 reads CASSPSGTEGYTF. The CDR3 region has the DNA TGTGCCAGCAGCCCCAGTGGGACAGAGGGCTACACCTTC.

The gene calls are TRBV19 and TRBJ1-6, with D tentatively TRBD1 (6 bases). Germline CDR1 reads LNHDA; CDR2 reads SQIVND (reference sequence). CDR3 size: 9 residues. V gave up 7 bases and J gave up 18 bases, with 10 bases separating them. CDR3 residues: CASTGTPHF. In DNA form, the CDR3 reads TGTGCCAGTACGGGGACACCCCACTTT.